This T cell receptor beta chain was recovered during a study of cytomegalovirus exposure and HLA in healthy donors. The donors were members of the validation cohort comprising over a hundred subjects, separate from the roughly 700-subject first cohort. In germline, CDR1 is SNHLY, CDR2 FYNNEI. J gave up 7 bases and V 6 bases, and 4 bases lay outside the gene matches. The CDR3 runs 12 residues. Sequenced by immunoSEQ multiplex PCR; TCRdb stores in-frame clones only, minus some. The sample records more than 110,000 clones, approximately 94% being singletons. Sequenced material: PBMCs. The rearrangement joins TRBV2 to TRBJ1-2; the match to TRBD1 covers 8 bases. The receptor was isolated from a man in his late teens or twenties in good health and CMV-seropositive. Here the CDR3 reads CASRRQGFGYTF. The CDR3 DNA reads as TGTGCCAGCAGGCGACAGGGGTTTGGCTACACCTTC.